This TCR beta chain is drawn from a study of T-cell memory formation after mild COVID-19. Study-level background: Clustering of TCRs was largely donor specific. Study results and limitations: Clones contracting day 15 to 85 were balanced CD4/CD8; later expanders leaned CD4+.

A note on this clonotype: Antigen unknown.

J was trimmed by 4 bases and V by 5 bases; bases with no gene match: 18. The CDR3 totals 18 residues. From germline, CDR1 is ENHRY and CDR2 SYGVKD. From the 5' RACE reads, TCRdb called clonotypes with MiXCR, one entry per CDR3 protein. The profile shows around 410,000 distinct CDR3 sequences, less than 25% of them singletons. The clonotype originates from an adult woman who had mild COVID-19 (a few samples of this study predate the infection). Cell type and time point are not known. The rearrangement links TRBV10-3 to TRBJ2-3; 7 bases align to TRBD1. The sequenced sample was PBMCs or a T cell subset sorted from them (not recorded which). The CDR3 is CAISPAPGQSTGSDTQYF. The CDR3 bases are TGTGCCATCAGTCCTGCCCCGGGACAGTCCACAGGGTCAGATACGCAGTATTTT.